This T cell receptor beta chain was sequenced for a study of T-cell reconstitution after alpha-beta-depleted transplantation in children. Study outcomes and limitations: The study reportedly traced alpha-beta T cells about two months after transplant to several hundred expanded graft clones.

The germline CDR1 and CDR2 sequences are SGHAT and FQNNGV. V trimming: 1 base; J trimming: 1 base; junction bases outside the gene matches: 3. The CDR3 is made up of 16 amino acids. A TCRbeta library incorporating unique molecular identifiers was prepared. MiXCR was run by TCRdb on the PCR reads, yielding one entry per CDR3 protein. The table lists hundreds of thousands of distinct CDR3 sequences, 15% to 20% of them singletons. A word on this clonotype: Its antigen is not identified.

The rearrangement joins TRBV11-2 to TRBJ2-4, with TRBD1 matching over 8 bases. The source is a boy under three years old who had a stem cell transplant for Wiskott-Aldrich syndrome, so the T cells may come from the graft donor. Sequencing used PBMCs, mostly from graft donor cells, obtained 360 days after TCRalphabeta/CD19-depleted stem cell transplant. CDR3 sequence: CASSLGQGKAKNIQYF. The CDR3 nucleotides are TGTGCCAGCAGCTTAGGACAGGGGAAGGCCAAAAACATTCAGTACTTC.